This TCR beta chain was sequenced during a study of T cells expressing NK-cell markers. Looking at the study overall: Out of eight donors sequenced, seven tested HCMV-seropositive and the remaining one seronegative.

Study observations and caveats: Similarly, these clonotypes led the CD3+CD56-NKG2C+ fraction as well in a handful of donors. Expanded NKG2C+ T cell clones were not confirmed as HCMV-specific.

TCR beta cDNA was generated via 5'RACE template switching incorporating UMIs. TCRdb re-called the 5' RACE reads and catalogs CDR3 proteins one per entry, DNA excluded. In all, the sample yields roughly 150,000 distinct CDR3 sequences. This CDR3 spans 14 amino acids. Germline V lookup: CDR1 KGHDR, CDR2 SFDVKD. Regarding this clonotype: Its target is not known.

The TCR comes from a woman aged 18-70 years in good health. The specimen was blood T cells: a sorted CD56 or NKG2C T cell subset, CD4+ or CD8+ T cells, or bulk PBMC T cells (not recorded which). V is TRBV24-1 and J is TRBJ2-5; TCRdb picks TRBD2, but there is no DNA to check that call. The CDR3 is CATSDSGDKETQYF.